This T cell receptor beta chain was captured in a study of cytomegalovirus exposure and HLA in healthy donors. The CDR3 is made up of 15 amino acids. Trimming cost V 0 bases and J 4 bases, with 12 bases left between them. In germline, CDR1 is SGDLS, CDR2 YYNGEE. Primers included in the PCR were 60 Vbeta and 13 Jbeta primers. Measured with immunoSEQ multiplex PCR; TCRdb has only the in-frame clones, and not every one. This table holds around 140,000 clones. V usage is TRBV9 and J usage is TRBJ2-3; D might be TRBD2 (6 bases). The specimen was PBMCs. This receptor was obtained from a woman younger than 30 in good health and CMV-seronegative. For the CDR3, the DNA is TGTGCCAGCAGCGTAGTCGGAGGGTGGGCAGATACGCAGTATTTT. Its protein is CASSVVGGWADTQYF.